The 21 T cell receptor beta chains presented below share a single source sample, sequenced in a study of blood T cell repertoires in COVID-19. Assay: immunoSEQ multiplex PCR; the TCRdb copy retains only in-frame clones and omits some. The table includes a few hundred thousand clones, approximately 90% detected once. The source material was PBMCs or T cells enriched from blood (not recorded which). The source of these receptors is a human donor in a cohort exposed to, infected with or recovered from COVID-19 (not recorded which). The donor label of this sample is uncertain.

This sequence joins TRBV19 and TRBJ1-1; D is uncertain. Germline CDR1 and CDR2: LNHDA and SQIVND (reference sequence). The CDR3 consists of 17 residues. V was pared by 7 bases and J by 5 bases, with 26 bases between. CDR3 sequence: CASTARLSSDWRTEAFF. In DNA, the CDR3 is TGTGCCAGTACCGCCCGCCTTTCATCGGATTGGAGAACTGAAGCTTTCTTT. The entire variable domain, with the rest obtained from reference TRBV19 and TRBJ1-1, is as follows: DGGITQSPKYLFRKEGQNVTLSCEQNLNHDAMYWYRQDPGQGLRLIYYSQIVNDFQKGDIAEGYSVSREKKESFPLTVTSAQKNPTAFYLCASTARLSSDWRTEAFFGQGTRLTVV.

This rearrangement joins TRBV19 to TRBJ2-2, with 10 positions matching TRBD1. V trimming: 7 bases; J trimming: 7 bases; junction bases outside the gene matches: 6. This CDR3 spans 14 amino acids. The germline gives CDR1 LNHDA, CDR2 SQIVND (reference sequence). The CDR3 DNA reads TGTGCCAGTATCCAGGACAGGGGGGTCGGGGAGCTGTTTTTT. Amino acid sequence: CASIQDRGVGELFF.

V is TRBV5-1 and J is TRBJ1-3; D call uncertain. This CDR3 comprises 15 residues. V shed 0 bases and J shed 8 bases, with 15 bases lying between them. Germline V gives CDR1 SGHRS, CDR2 YFSETQ. The CDR3 loop reads CASSLDGVSRDTIYF. CDR3 coding DNA: TGCGCCAGCAGCTTGGACGGGGTATCCCGAGACACCATATATTTT.

Remarks on this clone: The same CDR3 arises from other DNA sequences in this sample as well. This chain connects TRBV20-1 to TRBJ2-7, with D uncertain. The ends were cut back, 3 bases at V and 4 bases at J, with 7 bases in the middle. Germline lookup yields CDR1 DFQATT and CDR2 SNEGSKA (reference sequence). The CDR3 contains 11 residues. Here the CDR3 DNA reads TGCAGTGCTAGGCAGGCATACGAGCAGTACTTC. This encodes CSARQAYEQYF.

The chain carries TRBV29-1 and TRBJ1-1; D not resolved. From germline, CDR1 is SQVTM and CDR2 ANQGSEA. CDR3 length: 13 residues. Trimming shortened V by 4 bases and J by 5 bases, and 14 bases separated the two germline ends. Written as DNA, the CDR3 is TGCAGCGTTGTTCGGGGAGCGGGAACTGAAGCTTTCTTT. Its translation is CSVVRGAGTEAFF.

The V and J genes are TRBV11-2 and TRBJ1-2; possibly TRBD1 for D (6 bases). Germline V gene sequence: CDR1 SGHAT, CDR2 FQNNGV. The V end lost 0 bases, the J end lost 2 bases, and 13 bases lay between the germline ends. The CDR3 loop spans 16 amino acids. The CDR3 sequence is CASSLDWGGRNYGYTF. The CDR3 nucleotides read TGTGCCAGCAGCTTAGATTGGGGGGGCCGGAACTATGGCTACACCTTC.

The chain couples TRBV7-8 to TRBJ2-7; D is possibly TRBD1 (5 bases). V lost 1 base, J lost 1 base, and 8 bases lay in between. Germline V gives CDR1 SGHVS, CDR2 FQNEAQ. The CDR3 covers 14 residues. The chain's CDR3 is CASSLGTGSYEQYF. In DNA, the CDR3 is TGTGCCAGCAGCTTAGGAACAGGATCCTACGAGCAGTACTTC.

The chain is built from TRBV19 and TRBJ1-5; 8 bases align to TRBD1. The CDR3 sequence is 15 residues long. Germline CDR1 and CDR2: LNHDA and SQIVND (reference sequence). V lost 5 bases, J lost 7 bases, and 10 bases stayed unmatched. The CDR3 region has the DNA TGTGCCAGTAGTTCAGAGACAGGGGATCAGCAGCCCCAGCATTTT. Amino acids: CASSSETGDQQPQHF.

The sample holds a few counts of this clone. The CDR3 bases are TGTGCCAGCAGTTCTCACCGGGACAGGGTGAATGAGCAGTTCTTC. Protein product: CASSSHRDRVNEQFF. The chain links TRBV27 to TRBJ2-1; the match to TRBD1 covers 9 bases. CDR3 length: 15 amino acids. Germline assignment: CDR1 MNHEY and CDR2 SMNVEV (reference sequence). V lost 4 bases to trimming and J lost 7 bases; unmatched junction nucleotides: 8.

The V and J genes are TRBV3-1 (or the pseudogene TRBV3-2) and TRBJ1-5; TRBD1 might be the D (5 bases). Trimming removed 0 bases at V and 4 bases at J, with 10 bases between. There are 15 residues in the CDR3. The germline gives CDR1 LGHDT, CDR2 YNNKEL (reference sequence). The CDR3 spells CASSQDLAGNQPQHF. DNA of the CDR3: TGTGCCAGCAGCCAAGATCTGGCAGGGAATCAGCCCCAGCATTTT.

This chain joins TRBV4-1 and TRBJ1-5; the D gene is possibly TRBD1 (6 bases). V was shortened by 0 bases and J by 7 bases, with 13 bases between the two germline ends. Germline CDR1 reads MGHRA; CDR2 reads YSYEKL. The CDR3 has 15 residues. CDR3 DNA: TGCGCCAGCAGCCAAGATTCAGGGGTTTACCAGCCCCAGCATTTT. Protein sequence: CASSQDSGVYQPQHF.

The chain uses TRBV7-3 and TRBJ1-6; 7 bases line up with TRBD1. CDR3 length: 18 residues. The ends lost 5 bases at V and 0 bases at J; junction bases unmatched: 10. From germline, CDR1 is SGHTA and CDR2 FQGTGA. The CDR3 loop is CASSLRGRDSSYNSPLHF. For the CDR3, the DNA is TGTGCCAGCAGCCTCCGAGGAAGGGACAGCTCCTATAATTCACCCCTCCACTTT.

In the case of this clone: The same CDR3 is also encoded by other DNA sequences in this sample. This chain connects TRBV5-1 to TRBJ2-5, with a weak D call TRBD2 (7 bases). The CDR3 is 14 amino acids. CDR1 is SGHRS and CDR2 is YFSETQ in the germline V gene. Trimming removed 2 bases from V and 5 bases from J, with 13 bases in between. The CDR3 DNA is TGCGCCAGCAGCTTAGGGGGGGGTCGGGAGACCCAGTACTTC. It codes for CASSLGGGRETQYF.

The chain combines TRBV19 with TRBJ1-1; D is unresolved. Germline lookup yields CDR1 LNHDA and CDR2 SQIVND (reference sequence). Trimming cost V 10 bases and J 2 bases, with 8 bases left between them. The CDR3 totals 11 residues. CDR3 DNA sequence: TGTGCCACCGAGATCAACACTGAAGCTTTCTTT. Translated: CATEINTEAFF.

This clone was observed a handful of times. V is TRBV7-6 and J is TRBJ2-7; D is possibly TRBD1 (6 bases). There are 15 residues in the CDR3. V was shortened by 2 bases and J by 3 bases, with 14 bases between the two germline ends. The germline V gene has CDR1 SGHVS and CDR2 FNYEAQ. For the CDR3, the DNA is TGTGCCAGCAGCTTACTTGGGGGCAGGGGCTACGAGCAGTACTTC. As protein: CASSLLGGRGYEQYF.

The V and J genes are TRBV25-1 and TRBJ1-1; the match to TRBD1 covers 7 bases. J gave up 8 bases and V 6 bases, and 3 bases lay outside the gene matches. This CDR3 contains 11 residues. Germline loops: CDR1 MGHDK, CDR2 SYGVNS. The CDR3 protein is CASSGTVEAFF. CDR3 bases: TGTGCCAGCAGCGGGACAGTCGAAGCTTTCTTT.

This clone was counted between two and nine times. J is TRBJ2-7 and V is TRBV6-5, with D possibly TRBD1 on 6 matching bases. V dropped 5 bases and J dropped 3 bases, with 11 bases sitting between them. Germline V gene lookup returns CDR1 MNHEY and CDR2 SVGAGI. The CDR3 has 13 residues. The CDR3 DNA reads as TGTGCCAGCAGTCGGACAGACAGCTACGAGCAGTACTTC. Amino acid sequence: CASSRTDSYEQYF.

The rearrangement uses TRBV4-1 and TRBJ2-7, with 10 bases aligning to TRBD2. Germline V CDR1 and CDR2: MGHRA, YSYEKL. The CDR3 is made up of 15 amino acids. The J segment lost 7 bases and the V segment lost 3 bases, leaving 9 bases of the junction unmatched. CDR3 region: CASSHRAGGLFEQYF. The CDR3 nucleotides are TGCGCCAGCAGCCACAGAGCGGGGGGGCTTTTTGAGCAGTACTTC.

The chain combines TRBV4-1 with TRBJ1-2; unclear D gene. V lost 1 base and J 6 bases, leaving 15 bases between the germline ends. This CDR3 spans 15 amino acids. Looked up from germline, CDR1 is MGHRA and CDR2 is YSYEKL. CDR3 bases: TGCGCCAGCAGCCAAGTCGTCTCTCCTGAGAATGGCTACACCTTC. Translated: CASSQVVSPENGYTF.

The chain uses TRBV30 and TRBJ1-6; D is perhaps TRBD1 (5 bases). The CDR3 contains 14 residues. V lost 0 bases and J lost 10, with 13 bases in between. Germline assignment: CDR1 GTSNPN and CDR2 SVGIG (reference sequence). CDR3 nucleotides: TGTGCCTGGAGTGTAGAGCAGGGTACGTCACCCCTCCACTTT. The encoded protein is CAWSVEQGTSPLHF.

The sample holds one count of this clone. The chain carries TRBV7-8 and TRBJ1-5; D might be TRBD1 (5 bases). Germline CDR1 and CDR2: SGHVS and FQNEAQ. CDR3 length: 13 residues. V shed 5 bases and J shed 5 bases, with 10 bases lying between them. As DNA, the CDR3 is TGTGCCAGCAGCCCGGACACTGATCAGCCCCAGCATTTT. Translated, it gives CASSPDTDQPQHF.